A selection of T cell receptor beta chains follows, all from one sample in a study of T-cell memory formation after mild COVID-19. Each CDR3 protein gets one entry after TCRdb re-called the 5' RACE reads with MiXCR. The sample has under 350,000 distinct CDR3 sequences; roughly 16% are singletons. The specimen was PBMCs or a T cell subset sorted from them (not recorded which). The receptors here all came from a man between 18 and 35 years old who had mild COVID-19 (a few samples of this study predate the infection). Cell type and time point are not known. CDR3s include the opening cysteine and the closing phenylalanine or tryptophan. The D gene is left open where the match is weak. Clone size, where shown, is once, few, many, or a class for clones that have expanded.

D,J,size,V,CDR3,DNA
NA,TRBJ1-2,many,TRBV2,CASSAGGGYGYTF,TGTGCCAGCAGTGCGGGGGGTGGCTATGGCTACACCTTC
NA,TRBJ1-1,NA,TRBV6-5,CASSNRVYTEAFF,TGTGCCAGCAGTAACAGGGTGTACACTGAAGCTTTCTTT
NA,TRBJ1-6,few,TRBV10-3,CAIAQGAYNSPLHF,TGTGCCATCGCGCAGGGCGCCTATAATTCACCCCTCCACTTT
TRBD1,TRBJ1-5,NA,TRBV19,CASSLGTGRRNQPQHF,TGTGCCAGTAGTCTCGGGACAGGGAGGAGGAATCAGCCCCAGCATTTT
NA,TRBJ1-1,many,TRBV7-2,CASSLKGVNTEAFF,TGTGCCAGCAGCTTAAAAGGGGTGAACACTGAAGCTTTCTTT
TRBD1,TRBJ2-7,NA,TRBV12-3/TRBV12-4,CASSQRQGANEQYF,TGTGCCAGCAGCCAAAGACAGGGGGCCAACGAGCAGTACTTC
NA,TRBJ2-2,NA,TRBV4-1,CASSQRYNPNLAGELFF,TGCGCCAGCAGCCAAAGGTACAATCCAAATCTCGCCGGGGAGCTGTTTTTT
NA,TRBJ1-4,few,TRBV20-1,CSGRGGTEKLFF,TGCAGTGGCCGGGGGGGCACGGAAAAACTGTTTTTT
NA,TRBJ2-7,NA,TRBV3-1,CASSQDLRSHYEQYF,TGTGCCAGCAGCCAAGATCTACGGAGCCACTACGAGCAGTACTTC
TRBD1,TRBJ2-1,few,TRBV6-1,CASSAWDRGYGEQFF,TGTGCCAGCAGTGCTTGGGACAGGGGGTACGGTGAGCAGTTCTTC
NA,TRBJ1-1,few,TRBV5-8,CASSLAYTMNTEAFF,TGTGCCAGCAGCTTGGCGTACACCATGAACACTGAAGCTTTCTTT
NA,TRBJ1-1,NA,TRBV4-2,CASSQVGYESEAFF,TGTGCCAGCAGCCAAGTTGGGTATGAGTCTGAAGCTTTCTTT
NA,TRBJ1-6,few,TRBV7-2,CASSSGSLLDSPLHF,TGTGCCAGCAGCTCAGGAAGTCTTCTGGATTCACCCCTCCACTTT
NA,TRBJ1-1,NA,TRBV7-2,CASSFFTSGNTEAFF,TGTGCCAGCAGCTTTTTTACCTCGGGGAACACTGAAGCTTTCTTT
NA,TRBJ2-5,few,TRBV27,CASSSLGEAETQYF,TGTGCCAGCAGTTCCCTGGGGGAGGCAGAGACCCAGTACTTC
TRBD1,TRBJ1-6,once,TRBV28,CASRGDRTDLYNSPLHF,TGTGCCAGCAGGGGGGACAGAACAGATCTCTATAATTCACCCCTCCACTTT
NA,TRBJ2-1,few,TRBV28,CASSLRGGHEQFF,TGTGCCAGCAGTTTAAGGGGTGGCCATGAGCAGTTCTTC
NA,TRBJ1-1,NA,TRBV10-3,CAIQGPTGTEAFF,TGTGCCATCCAAGGCCCGACAGGCACTGAAGCTTTCTTT
NA,TRBJ1-2,few,TRBV20-1,CSARWSYGYTF,TGCAGTGCTAGATGGAGCTATGGCTACACCTTC
NA,TRBJ2-3,few,TRBV12-3/TRBV12-4,CASSWGIDTQYF,TGTGCCAGCAGTTGGGGGATAGATACGCAGTATTTT
NA,TRBJ1-6,NA,TRBV5-1,CASSLSPGAGNSPLHF,TGCGCCAGCAGCTTGAGTCCAGGGGCTGGTAATTCACCCCTCCACTTT
NA,TRBJ2-1,many,TRBV5-1,CASSGQGGNEQFF,TGCGCCAGCAGCGGACAGGGAGGGAATGAGCAGTTCTTC
NA,TRBJ2-2,NA,TRBV6-6,CASSSDGANTGELFF,TGTGCCAGCAGTTCTGACGGGGCGAACACCGGGGAGCTGTTTTTT
NA,TRBJ2-3,NA,TRBV6-5,CASSYSGGGPYTQYF,TGTGCCAGCAGTTACTCTGGCGGGGGCCCGTATACGCAGTATTTT
TRBD1,TRBJ2-7,few,TRBV4-1,CASSPRTGPFYEQYF,TGCGCCAGCAGCCCCAGGACAGGGCCCTTCTACGAGCAGTACTTC
NA,TRBJ1-2,NA,TRBV2,CASSGPQGYTF,TGTGCCAGCAGTGGGCCGCAGGGCTACACCTTC
NA,TRBJ1-1,few,TRBV20-1,CSAVTGGTEAFF,TGCAGTGCTGTTACCGGTGGCACTGAAGCTTTCTTT
NA,TRBJ2-7,few,TRBV5-1,CASSSGPVGLRYEQYF,TGCGCCAGCAGCTCAGGACCGGTCGGGTTGCGGTACGAGCAGTACTTC
NA,TRBJ2-3,NA,TRBV5-1,CATRDLTDTQYF,TGCGCCACCCGGGACTTGACAGATACGCAGTATTTT
NA,TRBJ1-1,few,TRBV19,CASRSANTEAFF,TGTGCCAGTAGATCAGCTAACACTGAAGCTTTCTTT
TRBD2,TRBJ2-5,NA,TRBV11-1,CASTDAGGGQETQYF,TGTGCCAGCACCGACGCGGGCGGGGGGCAAGAGACCCAGTACTTC
TRBD1,TRBJ1-1,NA,TRBV28,CASSLGGTGKFEAFF,TGTGCCAGCAGTTTAGGAGGGACAGGGAAGTTTGAAGCTTTCTTT
TRBD1,TRBJ2-7,NA,TRBV5-1,CASSLGDRAEHEQYF,TGCGCCAGCAGCTTGGGGGACAGGGCTGAACACGAGCAGTACTTC
NA,TRBJ1-4,NA,TRBV9,CASSAEGAGATNEKLFF,TGTGCCAGCAGCGCCGAAGGGGCGGGAGCAACTAATGAAAAACTGTTTTTT
TRBD1,TRBJ2-6,few,TRBV2,CASSGRGFSGANVLTF,TGTGCCAGCAGTGGCAGGGGGTTCTCCGGGGCCAACGTCCTGACTTTC
NA,TRBJ1-1,NA,TRBV20-1,CSARRAGGTEAFF,TGCAGTGCTAGGCGGGCCGGTGGAACTGAAGCTTTCTTT
NA,TRBJ2-1,many,TRBV24-1,CATSGPGRRFYNEQFF,TGTGCCACCAGTGGACCGGGACGGCGCTTCTACAATGAGCAGTTCTTC
TRBD1,TRBJ1-5,NA,TRBV12-3/TRBV12-4,CASSAYPGGLQPQHF,TGTGCCAGCAGTGCTTATCCAGGGGGTTTACAGCCCCAGCATTTT
NA,TRBJ1-1,few,TRBV7-9,CASRDGNDPEAFF,TGTGCCAGCAGGGACGGAAATGACCCTGAAGCTTTCTTT
TRBD1,TRBJ1-1,NA,TRBV10-3,CAISWDRENTEAFF,TGTGCCATCAGTTGGGACAGGGAAAACACTGAAGCTTTCTTT
NA,TRBJ2-1,NA,TRBV3-1,CASSWTVDNEQFF,TGTGCCAGCAGCTGGACAGTCGACAATGAGCAGTTCTTC
NA,TRBJ2-7,few,TRBV25-1,CASSDFGEQYF,TGTGCCAGCAGTGATTTTGGTGAGCAGTACTTC
TRBD1,TRBJ1-5,few,TRBV15,CATSRVGTGWNQPQHF,TGTGCCACCAGCAGAGTCGGGACAGGGTGGAATCAGCCCCAGCATTTT
NA,TRBJ1-1,NA,TRBV19,CASSIAGARIAFF,TGTGCCAGTAGTATAGCTGGGGCGCGTATAGCTTTCTTT
NA,TRBJ2-3,few,TRBV3-1,CASSQAANFEGDTQYF,TGTGCCAGCAGCCAAGCTGCGAACTTCGAGGGAGATACGCAGTATTTT
NA,TRBJ2-7,NA,TRBV4-1,CASSSPDSLDEQYF,TGCGCCAGCAGCTCTCCCGACAGCTTGGACGAGCAGTACTTC
NA,TRBJ1-1,NA,TRBV18,CASSPRSSRVGAEAFF,TGTGCCAGCTCACCACGGAGCTCCAGGGTAGGTGCTGAAGCTTTCTTT
NA,TRBJ2-1,NA,TRBV11-2,CASSLASGLNEQFF,TGTGCCAGCAGCTTAGCCTCAGGATTGAATGAGCAGTTCTTC
NA,TRBJ2-2,NA,TRBV7-8,CASSPRLGTGELFF,TGTGCCAGCAGCCCCCGGTTGGGCACCGGGGAGCTGTTTTTT
TRBD2,TRBJ2-5,NA,TRBV6-2/TRBV6-3,CASSPGVAGGPETQYF,TGTGCCAGCAGTCCCGGGGTAGCGGGGGGCCCAGAGACCCAGTACTTC
NA,TRBJ2-7,NA,TRBV6-5,CASSPRGQLYEQYF,TGTGCCAGCAGCCCCCGAGGACAGCTTTACGAGCAGTACTTC
TRBD1,TRBJ1-1,NA,TRBV5-4,CASRPQTGETEAFF,TGTGCCAGCAGACCTCAGACAGGGGAGACTGAAGCTTTCTTT
NA,TRBJ2-5,NA,TRBV18,CASSPSRGGETQYF,TGTGCCAGCTCACCATCACGCGGGGGCGAGACCCAGTACTTC
NA,TRBJ2-3,few,TRBV6-6,CASSSNGHTQYF,TGTGCCAGCAGTTCGAACGGTCATACGCAGTATTTT
NA,TRBJ2-7,NA,TRBV20-1,CSARVPGVAREQYF,TGCAGTGCTAGGGTTCCCGGTGTGGCCCGCGAGCAGTACTTC